This T cell receptor (beta chain) stems from a study of shared clonotypes between healthy human individuals. Study at large: For every donor, three CD4 naive, three CD4 memory, two CD8 naive and one CD8 memory plates were used.

V dropped 6 bases and J dropped 5 bases, with 15 bases sitting between them. The CDR3 covers 14 residues. Per the germline V gene, CDR1 is SGHRS and CDR2 is YFSETQ. Both subsets, CD45RA+ naive and CD45RA-negative memory, were split from the CD4+ cells. Regarding this clone: What it recognizes is unknown.

Study-wide results and caveats: The genetic and exposure-history diversity represented was limited by few donors.

The data were produced by immunoSEQ multiplex PCR, yet TCRdb's version contains in-frame clones alone and is incomplete. The sample has roughly 1.5 million clones, 95% to 99% seen once. The sequence derives from a man in his thirties or forties in good health. The specimen was naive CD4+ T cells sorted from blood. Subset defined: CD45RA+ positively selected. The J gene is TRBJ2-1, the V gene TRBV5-1; weak D call: TRBD2 (5 bases). The CDR3 bases are TGCGCCAGCACCCGCGCGGGCGGCAACAATGAGCAGTTCTTC. It specifies CASTRAGGNNEQFF.